One sample yielded the 3 T cell receptor beta chains listed below, sequenced in a study of T-cell reconstitution after alpha-beta-depleted transplantation in children (dated by TCRdb to between 2015 and 2016). Libraries were made using PCR. Sequencer: Illumina HiSeq 2500. TCR library preparation used molecular barcoding, with unique molecular identifiers applied to normalize quantification of the TCRbeta repertoire. In-frame beta chains were kept once TCRdb had trimmed the public reads at Q25 with fastp and called clones with MiXCR. Rows with one shared CDR3 protein collapse into an entry with the most common genes and DNA. The sample data list about 980,000 distinct CDR3 sequences, and about 29% of these were observed just once. The ten most abundant clones make up 28% of the sample. The treatment or condition label here, explained by the study, means: allogeneic hematopoietic cell transplantation with graft depleted of TCRalphabeta T cells and CD19 B cells.

Sequences were derived from PBMCs, mostly from graft donor cells, sampled 360 days after TCRalphabeta/CD19-depleted stem cell transplant. The receptors were gathered from a boy less than two years old who had a stem cell transplant for SCID, so the T cells may come from the graft donor.

The chain uses TRBV4-1 and TRBJ2-1; TRBD2 matches at 8 bases. V was clipped by 1 base and J by 4 bases; unmatched bases: 3. The length of the CDR3 is 15 residues. The V gene's germline CDR1 is MGHRA and CDR2 YSYEKL. Here the CDR3 DNA reads TGCGCCAGCAGCCAAGCGGGGGGGAGGTACAATGAGCAGTTCTTC. Encoded protein: CASSQAGGRYNEQFF.

This clonotype was counted between two and nine times. This sequence joins TRBV18 and TRBJ1-4; D is undetermined. CDR1 is KGHSH, CDR2 LQKENI, per germline. The V end was cut by 3 bases, the J end by 8 bases, with 7 bases between. The CDR3 runs to 12 residues. The CDR3 protein is CASSPVAEKLFF. The CDR3 nucleotides read TGTGCCAGCTCACCTGTAGCCGAAAAACTGTTTTTT.

The genes are TRBV4-2 and TRBJ2-2; 11 bases fit TRBD2. CDR1 is LGHNA, CDR2 YNFKEQ, per germline. Unmatched junction bases numbered 9, after V lost 0 bases and J lost 6 bases. The CDR3 consists of 18 residues. CDR3 protein: CASSQDASGGRVPGELFF. Written as DNA, the CDR3 is TGTGCCAGCAGCCAAGACGCTAGCGGGGGGAGAGTACCCGGGGAGCTGTTTTTT.